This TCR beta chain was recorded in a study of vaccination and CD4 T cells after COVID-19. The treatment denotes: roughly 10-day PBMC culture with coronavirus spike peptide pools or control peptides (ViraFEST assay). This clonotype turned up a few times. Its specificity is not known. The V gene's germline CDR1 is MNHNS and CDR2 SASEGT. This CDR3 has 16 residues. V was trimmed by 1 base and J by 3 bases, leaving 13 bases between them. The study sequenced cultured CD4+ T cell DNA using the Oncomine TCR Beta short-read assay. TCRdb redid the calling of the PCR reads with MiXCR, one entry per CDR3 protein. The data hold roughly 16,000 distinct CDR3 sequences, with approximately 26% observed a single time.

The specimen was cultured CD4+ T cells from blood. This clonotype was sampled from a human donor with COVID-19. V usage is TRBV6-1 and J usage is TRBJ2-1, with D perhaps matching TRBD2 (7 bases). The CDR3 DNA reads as TGTGCCAGCAGTGAAGAGTCGGGGGGCGGCTACAATGAGCAGTTCTTC. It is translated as CASSEESGGGYNEQFF.